The 26 T cell receptor beta chains below all came from one sample that was sequenced in a study of blood T cell repertoires in COVID-19. Using immunoSEQ multiplex PCR, the repertoire was profiled, and TCRdb retains in-frame clones only, with some absent. The data hold about 150,000 clones, with roughly 80% observed a single time. Sequencing input: PBMCs or T cells enriched from blood (not recorded which). These receptors were obtained from a woman between 40 and 55 years old who had recovered from COVID-19.

The V gene is TRBV6-1, the J gene TRBJ1-2; a weak D match, TRBD1 (6 bases). The CDR3 loop spans 16 amino acids. Germline V gives CDR1 MNHNS, CDR2 SASEGT. Trimming stripped 4 bases from V and 4 bases from J, with 19 bases between. CDR3 coding DNA: TGTGCCAGCAGTGGATTACAGGGACCTCTCGGCTATGGCTACACCTTC. Residues: CASSGLQGPLGYGYTF.

This sequence joins TRBV2 and TRBJ2-3; 9 bases map to TRBD2. This CDR3 spans 14 amino acids. V lost 6 bases, J lost 3 bases, and 4 bases stayed unmatched. CDR1 and CDR2 from the germline V gene are SNHLY and FYNNEI. CDR3 in amino acids: CASREGLATDTQYF. The CDR3 DNA sequence: TGTGCCAGCAGGGAGGGACTAGCTACAGATACGCAGTATTTT.

The chain combines TRBV5-1 with TRBJ2-1, with 10 positions matching TRBD2. The V and J ends lost 3 bases and 3 bases, in that order; junction bases with no gene match: 6. The CDR3 is made up of 16 amino acids. The germline V gene encodes CDR1 SGHRS and CDR2 YFSETQ. CDR3 loop: CASSSQLAGIYNEQFF. The CDR3 DNA is TGCGCCAGCAGCTCACAACTAGCGGGAATCTACAATGAGCAGTTCTTC.

CDR3 residues: CASSSGQGWGPNYGYTF. CDR3 nucleotides: TGTGCCAGCAGCTCCGGACAGGGCTGGGGACCTAACTATGGCTACACCTTC. The rearrangement links TRBV5-4 to TRBJ1-2, with 8 bases fitting TRBD1. The germline CDR1 and CDR2 sequences are SGHNT and YYREEE (reference sequence). The length of the CDR3 is 17 residues. With V trimmed by 3 bases and J by 0 bases, 10 bases remained unmatched.

This rearrangement joins TRBV5-1 to TRBJ2-2; TRBD1 matches at 9 bases. Looked up from germline, CDR1 is SGHRS and CDR2 is YFSETQ. The CDR3 is 16 amino acids. Trimming took 4 bases from V and 2 from J; bases not matched to a gene: 6. The chain's CDR3 is CASSPGQGPNTGELFF. The CDR3 nucleotides read TGCGCCAGCAGCCCGGGACAGGGCCCAAACACCGGGGAGCTGTTTTTT. Filled out from reference TRBV5-1 and TRBJ2-2, the complete variable domain reads KAGVTQTPRYLIKTRGQQVTLSCSPISGHRSVSWYQQTPGQGLQFLFEYFSETQRNKGNFPGRFSGRQFSNSRSEMNVSTLELGDSALYLCASSPGQGPNTGELFFGEGSRLTVL.

This clone was detected a few times. The chain recombines TRBV5-6 with TRBJ2-3; D is undetermined. Trimming took off 4 bases at V and 1 base at J, with 16 bases between the two ends. CDR3 length equals 16 residues. Germline-derived CDR1 and CDR2 are SGHDT and YYEEEE. The CDR3 DNA sequence: TGTGCCAGCAGCCCACTTAATCCTGTGGGCACAGATACGCAGTATTTT. This translates into CASSPLNPVGTDTQYF.

The rearrangement links TRBV30 to TRBJ1-4, with D perhaps TRBD1 (5 bases). In germline, CDR1 is GTSNPN, CDR2 SVGIG (reference sequence). This CDR3 is 14 amino acids long. V was cut by 1 base and J by 4 bases, with 10 bases left in between. The CDR3 bases are TGTGCCTGGAGTGCCAGGGACTATAATGAAAAACTGTTTTTT. It is translated as CAWSARDYNEKLFF.

The CDR3 protein is CASSLGGPLDEQFF. The CDR3 DNA is TGTGCCAGCAGCTTAGGGGGGCCTTTGGATGAGCAGTTCTTC. The V call is TRBV11-1, the J call TRBJ2-1; D may be TRBD1 (6 bases). This CDR3 region has 14 residues. The V gene lost 1 base and the J gene lost 8 bases, with 12 bases spanning the gap. Germline loops: CDR1 SGHAT, CDR2 FQDESV (reference sequence).

This chain uses TRBV29-1 with TRBJ2-2, with 10 bases fitting TRBD1. The CDR3 covers 14 residues. Germline lookup yields CDR1 SQVTM and CDR2 ANQGSEA. V shed 4 bases and J 4 bases; nucleotides not matched to a gene: 3. CDR3 nucleotide sequence: TGCAGCGTTGCGGGACAGGGGAGCACCGGGGAGCTGTTTTTT. Translation gives CSVAGQGSTGELFF.

For this clone: At one end, the junction sequence differs from germline, possibly due to a read error. The V gene is TRBV7-6, the J gene TRBJ2-2, with TRBD2 matching 10 bases. The CDR3 has 14 residues. Germline CDR1 reads SGHVS; CDR2 reads FNYEAQ. CDR3 amino acids: CASSLAGDTGELFF. CDR3 nucleotides: TGTGCCAGCAGCCTAGCGGGAGATACCGGGGAGCTGTTTTTT.

The rearrangement uses TRBV18 and TRBJ2-3; D gene ambiguous. Per germline, CDR1 KGHSH and CDR2 LQKENI. The CDR3 runs to 14 residues. The V end lost 1 base, the J end lost 0 bases, and 5 bases lay between the germline ends. CDR3 bases: TGTGCCAGCTCACCACGGGCCAGCACAGATACGCAGTATTTT. It encodes CASSPRASTDTQYF.

V gene TRBV6-5 combines with J gene TRBJ1-1, with no clear D. CDR1 and CDR2 from the germline V gene are MNHEY and SVGAGI. Trimming removed 7 bases from V and 0 bases from J, with 15 bases in between. CDR3 length: 15 residues. The CDR3 sequence: CASTPTRDLNTEAFF. CDR3 DNA: TGTGCCAGCACTCCTACGAGGGATCTGAACACTGAAGCTTTCTTT.

This clone has a single count. V usage is TRBV6-1 and J usage is TRBJ2-7, with 11 positions matching TRBD2. The CDR3 spans 15 residues. Germline assignment: CDR1 MNHNS and CDR2 SASEGT. Trimming removed 2 bases from V and 2 bases from J; junction bases left unmatched: 2. CDR3 sequence reads: CASSELAGGPYEQYF. Here the CDR3 DNA reads TGTGCCAGCAGTGAACTAGCGGGAGGTCCCTACGAGCAGTACTTC.

The V gene is TRBV5-1, the J gene TRBJ1-1, with a possible D match to TRBD1 (6 bases). The CDR3 covers 13 residues. Germline lookup yields CDR1 SGHRS and CDR2 YFSETQ. V shed 3 bases and J shed 5 bases, with 11 bases lying between them. The CDR3 here is CASSSTGLTEAFF. The CDR3 DNA is TGCGCCAGCAGCTCCACAGGGTTAACTGAAGCTTTCTTT.

This clone appeared a few times. The genes are TRBV29-1 and TRBJ2-1; no clear D. CDR1 is SQVTM and CDR2 is ANQGSEA in the germline V gene. CDR3 length: 13 residues. Trimming cost V 1 base and J 3 bases, with 7 bases left between them. CDR3 coding DNA: TGCAGCGTTGAAGCCCAGGTCTACAATGAGCAGTTCTTC. Amino acids: CSVEAQVYNEQFF.

The chain uses TRBV7-9 and TRBJ2-4; TRBD1 might be the D (6 bases). Trimming took 5 bases from V and 9 from J, leaving 17 bases between them. Per germline, CDR1 SEHNR and CDR2 FQNEAQ (reference sequence). The CDR3 is made up of 14 amino acids. Written as DNA, the CDR3 is TGTGCCAGCAGCCGAAACAGGGACGGCGGCATTCAGTACTTC. Translated: CASSRNRDGGIQYF.

The chain uses TRBV5-1 and TRBJ2-1; 14 nucleotides line up with TRBD2. CDR3 length: 15 amino acids. The V gene's germline CDR1 is SGHRS and CDR2 YFSETQ. V was pared by 6 bases and J by 9 bases, with 8 bases of the junction left unmatched. This chain's CDR3 is CASTPGTSGRGEQFF. CDR3 sequence (DNA): TGCGCCAGCACCCCCGGGACTAGCGGGAGAGGTGAGCAGTTCTTC.

The chain combines TRBV27 with TRBJ2-1; 11 nucleotides match TRBD2. The germline CDR1 and CDR2 sequences are MNHEY and SMNVEV (reference sequence). CDR3 length: 16 amino acids. Losses at the gene ends were 5 bases for V and 6 bases for J; bases not matched to a gene: 9. The CDR3: CASSPLPGTSGNEQFF. The CDR3, as DNA: TGTGCCAGCAGTCCCCTCCCCGGGACTAGCGGCAATGAGCAGTTCTTC.

This clone has only one observation. Other DNA sequences from this sample encode an identical CDR3 as well. The CDR3 nucleotides are TGTGCCAGCAGCATAGGACTAGCGGGGGAGACCCAGTACTTC. This encodes CASSIGLAGETQYF. The V gene is TRBV9, the J gene TRBJ2-5; TRBD2 agrees at 12 bases. Germline V gene sequence: CDR1 SGDLS, CDR2 YYNGEE. The CDR3 spans 14 residues. Germline trimming cut 4 bases from V and 5 bases from J; bases unmatched to any gene: 3. The full variable domain, rest sourced from reference TRBV9 and TRBJ2-5, is DSGVTQTPKHLITATGQRVTLRCSPRSGDLSVYWYQQSLDQGLQFLIQYYNGEERAKGNILERFSAQQFPDLHSELNLSSLELGDSALYFCASSIGLAGETQYFGPGTRLLVL.

The V call is TRBV27, the J call TRBJ1-1, with D possibly matching TRBD1 (5 bases). CDR1 MNHEY and CDR2 SMNVEV come from the germline V gene (reference sequence). The CDR3 loop spans 15 amino acids. Between the trimmed V and J ends, which lost 4 bases and 1 base, there was a span of 13 bases. The CDR3 region is CASSSPGTGNTEAFF. DNA for the CDR3: TGTGCCAGCAGTTCCCCCGGGACTGGGAACACTGAAGCTTTCTTT.

The chain couples TRBV29-1 to TRBJ2-2; D gene unclear. CDR3 size: 12 residues. Trimming removed 3 bases from V and 6 bases from J, with 8 bases in between. Looked up from germline, CDR1 is SQVTM and CDR2 is ANQGSEA. The chain's CDR3 is CSVEAQPGELFF. In nucleotides, the CDR3 is TGCAGCGTTGAGGCACAGCCCGGGGAGCTGTTTTTT.

This clone occurred a few times. Here the CDR3 reads CASSLRDRDSNQPQHF. The CDR3 coding sequence is TGTGCCAGCTCACTCCGGGACAGGGATAGCAATCAGCCCCAGCATTTT. The chain recombines TRBV18 with TRBJ1-5; 9 positions agree with TRBD1. With 4 bases clipped from V and 0 bases from J, the junction kept 4 bases outside the gene matches. The CDR3 has 16 residues. CDR1 is KGHSH, CDR2 LQKENI, per germline.

The chain combines TRBV4-1 with TRBJ2-3; D is ambiguous. CDR3 size: 12 residues. V lost 0 bases, J lost 6 bases, and 4 bases lay in between. Germline CDR1 MGHRA, CDR2 YSYEKL. CDR3 nucleotides: TGCGCCAGCAGCCAAGACGGGGATACGCAGTATTTT. As protein: CASSQDGDTQYF.

This chain joins TRBV25-1 and TRBJ1-2; the match to TRBD1 covers 8 bases. From germline, CDR1 is MGHDK and CDR2 SYGVNS. There are 13 residues in the CDR3. The trim removed 3 bases at V and 7 bases at J, leaving 4 bases unmatched. The CDR3 is CASSDKQGVGYTF. CDR3 coding DNA: TGTGCCAGCAGTGATAAACAGGGGGTTGGCTACACCTTC.

This chain links TRBV13 with TRBJ2-3, with D possibly matching TRBD1 (6 bases). V lost 10 bases, J lost 4 bases, and 24 bases lay in between. CDR1 is PRHDT, CDR2 FYEKMQ, per germline (reference sequence). This CDR3 contains 16 residues. The chain's CDR3 is CATAPRTTGRADTQYF. CDR3 DNA sequence: TGTGCCACAGCCCCCAGAACAACAGGGAGAGCAGATACGCAGTATTTT.

The chain joins TRBV4-1 to TRBJ1-5; TRBD1 might be the D (5 bases). The V gene's germline CDR1 is MGHRA and CDR2 YSYEKL. V was trimmed by 4 bases and J by 4 bases, leaving 8 bases between them. CDR3 length: 13 amino acids. CDR3 bases: TGCGCCAGCAGCCTTGACAGTAATCAGCCCCAGCATTTT. The encoded protein is CASSLDSNQPQHF.